This TCR beta chain was recovered during a study of blood T cell repertoires in COVID-19 (TCRdb year 2020). In terms of the full investigation: Samples from collaborators originated in the United States, Italy and Spain and spanned both the acute and convalescent phases of COVID-19. Subjects who had been exposed to COVID-19, were actively infected with it, or had recovered from it provided the deeply sampled blood TCRbeta repertoires that made up the dataset. A freely available public database, intended as a resource for researchers studying the immune response to SARS-CoV-2, is where the repertoires were released. Sample metadata almost always included a de-identified subject ID, COVID-19 status, age in years and sex. Where HLA class I and class II types were available, the types were taken from metadata supplied by the sample provider, not from assay-based typing. The material from the prospective study consisted of cDNA or gDNA derived from T cells, B-cell-depleted T cells, or PBMCs. Samples were obtained from the ongoing ImmuneRACE study (first 160 participants) and from 1,200 or so subjects provided by 6 global collaborators. The investigation overall reported the following: The amount of clinical and demographic metadata varied by source and participant and was provided uncurated.

The collaborating institutions used their own protocols to collect whole blood in K2EDTA tubes. For TCRbeta analysis, collaborator samples were shipped as frozen whole blood, as isolated PBMCs, or as DNA extracted from either sample type. TCRbeta CDR3 regions were amplified from genomic DNA using the immunoSEQ Assay, a bias-controlled multiplex PCR. As for the authors' bioinformatics: Within the assay, amplification of reference gene primers was used to estimate how many nucleated cells each sample contained. Sequence reads were collapsed and filtered to measure the absolute abundance of every unique TCRbeta CDR3 rearrangement. For each sample, productive Simpson clonality was calculated by taking the square root of Simpson's diversity index across productive rearrangements. Held by TCRdb, this immuneACCESS table contains in-frame sequences only and omits some clones. Under half of the omission traces to an unresolved V gene where checked; the cause of the rest is unknown. D and trimming were read from the DNA, whereas the V and J calls and clone size are those reported in that table. For this sample there are roughly 180,000 clones; roughly nine tenths appear just once. The ten largest clones add up to less than 25% of the sample.

Notes on this clone: It lacks a known antigen. No per-base quality is available; no much larger clone lies one base away.

The germline V gene sets CDR1 to MNHEY and CDR2 to SVGEGT. V is cut back by 0 bases and J by 7 bases, with 5 bases in the junction unmatched. There are 15 amino acids in the CDR3, from cysteine to phenylalanine inclusive. The sequence is cut down to CDR3 DNA, 45 bases in frame from base 1. The sequence came from a man between 65 and 79 years old with active or convalescent COVID-19. Material for sequencing was peripheral blood. The V gene is TRBV6-2 or TRBV6-3 and the J gene is TRBJ1-4, with TRBD1 identical over 7 junction bases. The CDR3 protein: CASSYSVDRTEKLFF. The sequence in DNA is TGTGCCAGCAGTTACTCCGTGGACAGGACTGAAAAACTGTTTTTT.